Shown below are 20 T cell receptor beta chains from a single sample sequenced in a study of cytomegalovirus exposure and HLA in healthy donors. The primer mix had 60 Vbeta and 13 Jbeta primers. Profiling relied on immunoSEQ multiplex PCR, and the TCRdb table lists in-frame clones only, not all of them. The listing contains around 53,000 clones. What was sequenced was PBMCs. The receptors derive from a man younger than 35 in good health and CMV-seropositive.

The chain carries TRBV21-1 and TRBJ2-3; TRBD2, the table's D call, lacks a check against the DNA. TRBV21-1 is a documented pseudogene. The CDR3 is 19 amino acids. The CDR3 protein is CASNPICSGSLSGADTQYF. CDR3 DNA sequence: TGTGCCAGCAACCCAATCTGTAGCGGGAGCCTCAGTGGGGCAGATACGCAGTATTTT.

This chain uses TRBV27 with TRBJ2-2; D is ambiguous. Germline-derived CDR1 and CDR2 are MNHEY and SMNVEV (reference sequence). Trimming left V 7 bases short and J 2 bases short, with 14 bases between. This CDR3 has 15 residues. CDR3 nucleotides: TGTGCCAGCAACCCGAGCAGACTCAACACCGGGGAGCTGTTTTTT. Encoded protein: CASNPSRLNTGELFF.

This CDR3 is CASSLIPDSRETQYF. The CDR3 coding sequence is TGCGCCAGCAGCTTGATACCGGACTCGAGAGAGACCCAGTACTTC. V and J are TRBV5-1 and TRBJ2-5; perhaps TRBD2 as D (5 bases). V was trimmed by 1 base and J by 4 bases, leaving 14 bases between them. This CDR3 spans 15 amino acids. Germline V gene lookup returns CDR1 SGHRS and CDR2 YFSETQ.

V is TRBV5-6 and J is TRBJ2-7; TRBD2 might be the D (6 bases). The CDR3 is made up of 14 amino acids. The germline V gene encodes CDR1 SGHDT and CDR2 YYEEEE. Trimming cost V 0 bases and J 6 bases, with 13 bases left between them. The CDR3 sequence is CASSLGLASGEQYF. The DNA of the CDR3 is TGTGCCAGCAGCTTGGGGCTAGCGTCGGGCGAGCAGTACTTC.

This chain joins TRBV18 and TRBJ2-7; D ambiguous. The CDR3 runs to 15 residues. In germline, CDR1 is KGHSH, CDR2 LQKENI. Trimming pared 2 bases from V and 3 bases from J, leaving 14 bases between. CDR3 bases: TGTGCCAGCTCACCAATGTTTGACTCCAACTACGAGCAGTACTTC. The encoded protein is CASSPMFDSNYEQYF.

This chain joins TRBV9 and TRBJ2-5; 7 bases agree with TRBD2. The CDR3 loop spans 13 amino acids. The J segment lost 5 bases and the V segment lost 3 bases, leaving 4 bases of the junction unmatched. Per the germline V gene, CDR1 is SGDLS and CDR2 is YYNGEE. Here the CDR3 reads CASSAPGGETQYF. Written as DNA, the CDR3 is TGTGCCAGCAGCGCACCCGGGGGGGAGACCCAGTACTTC.

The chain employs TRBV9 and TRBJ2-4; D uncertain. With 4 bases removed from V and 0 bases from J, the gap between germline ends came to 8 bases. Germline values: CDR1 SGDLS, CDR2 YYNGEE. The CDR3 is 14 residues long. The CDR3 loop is CASSSSLAKNIQYF. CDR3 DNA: TGTGCCAGCAGCTCGAGCCTAGCCAAAAACATTCAGTACTTC.

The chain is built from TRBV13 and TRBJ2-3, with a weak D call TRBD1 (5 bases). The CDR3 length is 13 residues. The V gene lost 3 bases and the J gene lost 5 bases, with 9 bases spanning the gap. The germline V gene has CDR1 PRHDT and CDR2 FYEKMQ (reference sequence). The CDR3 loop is CASSFQGGDTQYF. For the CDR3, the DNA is TGTGCCAGCAGCTTTCAGGGTGGAGATACGCAGTATTTT.

CDR3: CASSHQLVETGEAGELFF. In DNA form, the CDR3 reads TGCGCCAGCAGCCACCAACTGGTGGAGACAGGGGAGGCCGGGGAGCTGTTTTTT. The chain joins TRBV4-1 to TRBJ2-2; TRBD1 aligns across 8 bases. Germline V gene lookup returns CDR1 MGHRA and CDR2 YSYEKL. The junction had 15 bases not matched to a gene; V was cut back by 3 bases and J by 6 bases. The CDR3 is made up of 18 amino acids.

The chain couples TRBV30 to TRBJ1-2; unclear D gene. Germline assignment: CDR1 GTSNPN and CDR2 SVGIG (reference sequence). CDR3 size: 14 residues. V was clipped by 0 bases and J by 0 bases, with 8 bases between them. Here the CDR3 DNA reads TGTGCCTGGAGTGTATTGGGCCCTAACTATGGCTACACCTTC. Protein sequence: CAWSVLGPNYGYTF.

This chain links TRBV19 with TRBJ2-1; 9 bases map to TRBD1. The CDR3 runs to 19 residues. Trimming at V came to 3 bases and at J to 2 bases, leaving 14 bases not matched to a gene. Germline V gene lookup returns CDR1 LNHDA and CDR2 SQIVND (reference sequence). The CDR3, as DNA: TGTGCCAGTAGTATGGACAGGGGATCTGGGGCGGGAGCCTACAATGAGCAGTTCTTC. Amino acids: CASSMDRGSGAGAYNEQFF. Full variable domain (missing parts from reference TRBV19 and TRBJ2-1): DGGITQSPKYLFRKEGQNVTLSCEQNLNHDAMYWYRQDPGQGLRLIYYSQIVNDFQKGDIAEGYSVSREKKESFPLTVTSAQKNPTAFYLCASSMDRGSGAGAYNEQFFGPGTRLTVL.

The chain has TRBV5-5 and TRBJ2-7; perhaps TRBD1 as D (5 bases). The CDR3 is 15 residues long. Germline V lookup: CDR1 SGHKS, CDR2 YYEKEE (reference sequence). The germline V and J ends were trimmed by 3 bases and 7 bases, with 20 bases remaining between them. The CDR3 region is CASSSVRGDSSEQYF. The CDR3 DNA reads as TGTGCCAGCAGCTCTGTTAGGGGTGATAGCAGTGAGCAGTACTTC.

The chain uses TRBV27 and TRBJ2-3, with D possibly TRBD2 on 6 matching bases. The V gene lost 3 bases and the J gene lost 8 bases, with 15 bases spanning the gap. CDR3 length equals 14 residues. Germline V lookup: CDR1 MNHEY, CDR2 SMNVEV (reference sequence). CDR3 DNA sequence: TGTGCCAGCAGTTTGGGACTTCCTACTGGTACGCAGTATTTT. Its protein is CASSLGLPTGTQYF.

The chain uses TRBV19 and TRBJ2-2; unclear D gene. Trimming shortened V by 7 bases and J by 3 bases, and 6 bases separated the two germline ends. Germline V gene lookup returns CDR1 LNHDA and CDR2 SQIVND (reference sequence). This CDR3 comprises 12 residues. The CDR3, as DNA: TGTGCCAGTAAAGAGGACACCGGGGAGCTGTTTTTT. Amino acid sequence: CASKEDTGELFF.

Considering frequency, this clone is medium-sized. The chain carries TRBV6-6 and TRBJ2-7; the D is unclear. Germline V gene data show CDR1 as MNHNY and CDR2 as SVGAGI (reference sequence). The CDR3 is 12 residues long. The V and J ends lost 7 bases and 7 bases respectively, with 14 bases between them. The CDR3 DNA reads TGTGCCAGCACCACTCACCCCGGGGAGCAGTACTTC. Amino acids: CASTTHPGEQYF.

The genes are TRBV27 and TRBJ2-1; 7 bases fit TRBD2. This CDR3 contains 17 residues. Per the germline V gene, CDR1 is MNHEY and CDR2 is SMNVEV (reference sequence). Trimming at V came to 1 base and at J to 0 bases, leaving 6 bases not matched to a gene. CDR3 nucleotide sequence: TGTGCCAGCAGTTTATTGAGCGGGATATACTCCTACAATGAGCAGTTCTTC. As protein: CASSLLSGIYSYNEQFF.

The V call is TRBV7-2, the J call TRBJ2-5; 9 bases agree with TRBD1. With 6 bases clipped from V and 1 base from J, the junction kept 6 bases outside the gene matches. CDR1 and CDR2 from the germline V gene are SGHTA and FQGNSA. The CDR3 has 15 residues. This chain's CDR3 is CASRLPQGAQETQYF. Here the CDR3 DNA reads TGTGCCAGCAGGTTACCACAGGGGGCCCAAGAGACCCAGTACTTC.

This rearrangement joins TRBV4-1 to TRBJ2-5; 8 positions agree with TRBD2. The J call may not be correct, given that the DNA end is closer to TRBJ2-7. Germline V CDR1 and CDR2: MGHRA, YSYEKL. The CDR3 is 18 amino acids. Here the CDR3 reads CASSQDWDGGRISYEQYF. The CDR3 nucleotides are TGCGCCAGCAGCCAAGATTGGGACGGCGGGAGGATCTCCTACGAGCAGTACTTC.

CDR3 protein: CASSQGLSGQPQHF. The CDR3, as DNA: TGTGCCAGCAGCCAAGGATTAAGCGGTCAGCCCCAGCATTTT. The rearrangement links TRBV4-2 to TRBJ1-5; D uncertain. The CDR3 consists of 14 residues. Germline V gives CDR1 LGHNA, CDR2 YNFKEQ. V was pared by 1 base and J by 6 bases, with 10 bases between.

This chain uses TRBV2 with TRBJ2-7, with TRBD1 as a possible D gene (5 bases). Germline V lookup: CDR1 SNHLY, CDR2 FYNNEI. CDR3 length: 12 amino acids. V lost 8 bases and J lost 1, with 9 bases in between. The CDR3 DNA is TGTGCCAGCGGGGCAGGGTCCTACGAGCAGTACTTC. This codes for CASGAGSYEQYF. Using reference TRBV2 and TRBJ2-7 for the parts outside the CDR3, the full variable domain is EPEVTQTPSHQVTQMGQEVILRCVPISNHLYFYWYRQILGQKVEFLVSFYNNEISEKSEIFDDQFSVERPDGSNFTLKIRSTKLEDSAMYFCASGAGSYEQYFGPGTRLTVT.